Reported below is one T cell receptor beta chain. Its matching antigen is unknown. PCR was run on genomic DNA. Multiplex PCR with 30 forward and 13 reverse primers amplified the TCR beta CDR3. TCRdb passed the multiplex PCR reads through MiXCR, listing each CDR3 protein once. The data hold a few hundred thousand distinct CDR3 sequences, with 40% to 50% observed a single time. This entry belongs to a study of type 1 and type 2 diabetes patients. Study-wide background: Participants included type 1 and type 2 diabetes patients plus nondiabetic controls.

Diabetic patients met standard criteria for type 1 or type 2 diabetes. Study-wide points: Type 2 diabetes patients had few highly-expanded CD4+ clones, median one.

The CDR3 extends over 13 amino acids. The V and J ends lost 0 bases and 7 bases respectively, with 7 bases between them. CDR1 and CDR2 from the germline V gene are SGDLS and YYNGEE. The origin of this receptor is a man aged 18 to 29 with type 2 diabetes. Sequencing was carried out using peripheral blood mononuclear cells (PBMCs). The chain couples TRBV9 to TRBJ1-4, with D tentatively TRBD1 (5 bases). The CDR3 DNA reads TGTGCCAGCAGCGTAGGGGGGGTTGAAAAACTGTTTTTT. It is translated as CASSVGGVEKLFF.